Listed below are T cell receptor beta chains from one sample, sequenced in a study of T-cell reconstitution after alpha-beta-depleted transplantation in children. MiXCR, run by TCRdb on the PCR reads, gives a single entry per CDR3 protein. The table has about 580,000 distinct CDR3 sequences, about 23% seen once. The specimen comprised PBMCs, mostly from graft donor cells, sampled 360 days after TCRalphabeta/CD19-depleted stem cell transplant. The receptors were sampled from a boy under two years old who had a stem cell transplant for acute myeloid leukemia, so the T cells may come from the graft donor. Each CDR3 is given with its conserved first and last residue. A D gene is named only where the DNA matches it firmly. For some rows the clone size is stated as once, few or many, or as a class when expanded; others skip it.

>many|TRBJ2-2|-|TRBV12-3/TRBV12-4
TGTGCCAGCAGCAGACAGGTCGCCGGGGAGCTGTTTTTT
CASSRQVAGELFF
>-|TRBJ1-2|TRBD1|TRBV20-1
TGCATGGTGGGACAGGATAACTATGGCTACACCTTC
CMVGQDNYGYTF
>-|TRBJ2-3|TRBD1|TRBV6-1
TGTGCCAGCAGGGGTGGAGCCGGGACAGGGCGAACAGATACGCAGTATTTT
CASRGGAGTGRTDTQYF
>many|TRBJ2-5|-|TRBV3-1
TGTGCCAGCAGCAAAACGACTAGGGAAGAGACCCAGTACTTC
CASSKTTREETQYF
>-|TRBJ2-5|-|TRBV12-3/TRBV12-4
TGTGCCAGCACCCCCGAGGTCGGAGAGACCCAGTACTTC
CASTPEVGETQYF
>-|TRBJ2-7|TRBD1|TRBV6-2/TRBV6-3
TGTGCCAGCAGCAGACCCCTGACAGGGGGCCGCAACGAGCAGTACTTC
CASSRPLTGGRNEQYF
>-|TRBJ2-7|-|TRBV21-1
TGTGCCAGCAGCAAAGGCAGGGGTTACGAGCAGTACTTC
CASSKGRGYEQYF
>few|TRBJ1-1|TRBD1|TRBV12-3/TRBV12-4
TGTGCCAGCAGTTTAAGGGGGCCAAACATGAACACTGAAGCTTTCTTT
CASSLRGPNMNTEAFF
>few|TRBJ1-1|-|TRBV6-5
TGTGCCAGCAGTTACGGGGGGCTTGGCACTGAAGCTTTCTTT
CASSYGGLGTEAFF
>-|TRBJ1-1|-|TRBV7-2
TGTGCCAGCAGTTATCAGGGGAGAGACACTGAAGCTTTCTTT
CASSYQGRDTEAFF
>-|TRBJ1-1|TRBD1|TRBV15
TGTGCCACCAGCAGACAGACCGGGACAGGGAACACTGAAGCTTTCTTT
CATSRQTGTGNTEAFF
>once|TRBJ1-2|TRBD1|TRBV6-5
TGTGCCAGCAGTTACTCTCGACAGGGCTATGGCTACACCTTC
CASSYSRQGYGYTF
>many|TRBJ2-7|-|TRBV29-1
TGCAGCGTTGATGAGGGGGGCTACGAGCAGTACTTC
CSVDEGGYEQYF
>-|TRBJ1-3|-|TRBV9
TGTGCCAGCAGCGTAGGGCCAGGGGACGGAAACACCATATATTTT
CASSVGPGDGNTIYF
>-|TRBJ1-1|-|TRBV29-1
TGCAGCGCCCGGAGGGGGGGTGCAACTGAAGCTTTCTTT
CSARRGGATEAFF
>-|TRBJ2-1|-|TRBV27
TGTGCCAGCAATCCTATCAGGGCTAATGAGCAGTTCTTC
CASNPIRANEQFF
>many|TRBJ2-1|TRBD2|TRBV3-1
TGTGCCAGCAGCCTAGAACTAGCGGGGGGGCCGAATGAGCAGTTCTTC
CASSLELAGGPNEQFF
>few|TRBJ1-3|-|TRBV25-1
TGTGCCACCAGAGGGGACACCTCTGGAAACACCATATATTTT
CATRGDTSGNTIYF
>many|TRBJ1-2|-|TRBV2
TGTGCCAGCAAGGTGGGGGCCGGGTATGGCTACACCTTC
CASKVGAGYGYTF
>many|TRBJ2-4|-|TRBV4-3
TGCGCCAGCAGCCAAGGTTGGAACCTAGCCAAAAACATTCAGTACTTC
CASSQGWNLAKNIQYF
>-|TRBJ1-1|-|TRBV7-9
TGTGCCAGCAGCTCCAGGCTTTGGACGAACACTGAAGCTTTCTTT
CASSSRLWTNTEAFF
>few|TRBJ1-4|-|TRBV6-5
TGTGCCAGCAGTTACTCACCGATTGCCCCTAATAGGGAAAAACTGTTTTTT
CASSYSPIAPNREKLFF
>many|TRBJ1-1|-|TRBV20-1
TGCAGTGCTAGAGATCCCGTACAGGGTTTGGGGGTGAACACTGAAGCTTTCTTT
CSARDPVQGLGVNTEAFF
>many|TRBJ2-5|TRBD2|TRBV20-1
TGCAGTGCTCGACCCGCCAGCGGGGTTTACCAAGAGACCCAGTACTTC
CSARPASGVYQETQYF
>-|TRBJ2-2|-|TRBV5-6
TGTGCCAGCAGCTTGTGGTCGGGTCGTGGAATTTTT
CASSLWSGRGIF
>-|TRBJ2-7|TRBD2|TRBV7-2
TGTGCCAGCAGCGCTGGACTAGCTGTCGACGAGCAGTACTTC
CASSAGLAVDEQYF
>-|TRBJ1-1|-|TRBV20-1
TGCAGGGTTACAGGTTCCACTGAAGCTTTCTTT
CRVTGSTEAFF